The 21 T cell receptor beta chains below all came from one sample that was sequenced in a study of CD8+ T cells in alopecia areata. Treatment denoted: oral pan-JAK inhibitor, 5-10 mg twice daily. As the sequencing template, cDNA was produced by extracting RNA and reverse transcribing it. The data were produced by immunoSEQ multiplex PCR, yet TCRdb's version contains in-frame clones alone and is incomplete. The sample lists some 190,000 clones, just over 65% occurring once. The source material was CD4+ T cells sorted from blood, sampled between weeks 43 and 45, from a patient treated with tofacitinib. These receptor sequences come from a human donor with alopecia areata.

The CDR3: CASSFGAPDGYTF. The DNA of the CDR3 is TGCGCCAGCAGCTTCGGGGCGCCGGACGGCTACACCTTC. The chain has TRBV5-1 and TRBJ1-2, with D perhaps TRBD1 (5 bases). Per the germline V gene, CDR1 is SGHRS and CDR2 is YFSETQ. V was shortened by 2 bases and J by 8 bases, with 13 bases between the two germline ends. This CDR3 spans 13 amino acids.

This sequence joins TRBV6-5 and TRBJ2-1, with 9 nucleotides matching TRBD2. The CDR3 runs 15 residues. The V gene end was trimmed by 6 bases and the J gene end by 6 bases; junction bases not matched to a gene: 9. Germline CDR1 is MNHEY and CDR2 is SVGAGI. The CDR3 region has the DNA TGTGCCAGCAGAACGGGCGGGGGGGCCCCCAATGAGCAGTTCTTC. As protein: CASRTGGGAPNEQFF.

J is TRBJ2-5 and V is TRBV29-1; no definite D call. Germline V gene sequence: CDR1 SQVTM, CDR2 ANQGSEA. The CDR3 extends over 10 amino acids. The ends were cut back, 4 bases at V and 6 bases at J, with 6 bases in the middle. CDR3: CSVGQKTQYF. The CDR3 coding sequence is TGCAGCGTTGGTCAGAAGACCCAGTACTTC.

The chain links TRBV29-1 to TRBJ1-2; unclear D gene. V lost 6 bases and J 13 bases, leaving 15 bases between the germline ends. The germline V gene encodes CDR1 SQVTM and CDR2 ANQGSEA. This CDR3 has 10 amino acids. In DNA form, the CDR3 reads TGCAGCGTCGGCCAGACCCAAACCACCTTC. Translating it yields CSVGQTQTTF.

V is TRBV4-3 and J is TRBJ1-2; no definite D call. Trimming removed 0 bases at V and 2 bases at J, with 10 bases between. The germline V gene encodes CDR1 LGHNA and CDR2 YSLEER. The CDR3 extends over 15 amino acids. In DNA form, the CDR3 reads TGCGCCAGCAGCCAAGACCGACCCGTAAACTATGGCTACACCTTC. Residues: CASSQDRPVNYGYTF.

This sequence joins TRBV6-6 and TRBJ2-7; D ambiguous. Germline V gene sequence: CDR1 MNHNY, CDR2 SVGAGI (reference sequence). The CDR3 loop spans 11 amino acids. Trimming left V 5 bases short and J 12 bases short, with 14 bases between. In DNA, the CDR3 is TGTGCCAGCAGTGAAACATCTCTCGGGTACTTC. Amino acids: CASSETSLGYF.

The table lists this clone with a few counts. J is TRBJ2-1 and V is TRBV19; D possibly uses TRBD1 or TRBD2 (5 bases each). The CDR3 consists of 13 residues. The V gene's germline CDR1 is LNHDA and CDR2 SQIVND (reference sequence). V dropped 7 bases and J dropped 3 bases, with 10 bases sitting between them. The CDR3 sequence is CASTGTVYNEQFF. The CDR3 DNA reads as TGTGCCAGTACAGGGACGGTCTACAATGAGCAGTTCTTC.

This clone was found a few times. The J gene is TRBJ1-2, the V gene TRBV10-3; maybe TRBD1 (5 bases). The CDR3 sequence is 13 residues long. Trimming took 7 bases from V and 0 from J, leaving 9 bases between them. CDR1 ENHRY and CDR2 SYGVKD come from the germline V gene. CDR3 DNA: TGTGCCATCAAGGGGCCCTCTAACTATGGCTACACCTTC. Amino acids: CAIKGPSNYGYTF.

The CDR3 nucleotides are TGCAGCGTACTATGGCTAGCGGGGAGTTCCTACGAGCAGTACTTC. Amino acid sequence: CSVLWLAGSSYEQYF. The chain links TRBV29-1 to TRBJ2-7; 9 nucleotides align to TRBD2. The CDR3 spans 15 residues. Germline V gene data show CDR1 as SQVTM and CDR2 as ANQGSEA. The V segment lost 6 bases and the J segment 1 base; nucleotides outside the gene matches: 10.

The chain is built from TRBV29-1 and TRBJ2-3, with no clear D. V was clipped by 3 bases and J by 6 bases, with 16 bases between them. This CDR3 is 14 amino acids long. Germline CDR1 SQVTM, CDR2 ANQGSEA. In DNA, the CDR3 is TGCAGCGTTGATTTCCCCCTTTCGGGCGATACGCAGTATTTT. Protein sequence: CSVDFPLSGDTQYF.

The gene calls are TRBV27 and TRBJ2-3; 10 bases agree with TRBD1. Germline V gene sequence: CDR1 MNHEY, CDR2 SMNVEV (reference sequence). CDR3 length equals 15 residues. The J segment lost 6 bases and the V segment lost 0 bases, leaving 3 bases of the junction unmatched. DNA of the CDR3: TGTGCCAGCAGTTTATCGGGACAGGGGATGGATACGCAGTATTTT. Protein product: CASSLSGQGMDTQYF.

The V and J genes are TRBV7-2 and TRBJ2-3; 8 bases map to TRBD2. CDR1 and CDR2 (germline): SGHTA, FQGNSA. The CDR3 extends over 16 amino acids. V was clipped by 4 bases and J by 6 bases; unmatched bases: 12. This CDR3 is CASSSGRDFPRDTQYF. The DNA of the CDR3 is TGTGCCAGCAGCTCCGGGAGGGACTTCCCGAGGGATACGCAGTATTTT.

This clone is a singleton in its sample. This chain uses TRBV29-1 with TRBJ2-5; 7 nucleotides match TRBD1. The V gene end was trimmed by 5 bases and the J gene end by 1 base; junction bases not matched to a gene: 7. Germline-derived CDR1 and CDR2 are SQVTM and ANQGSEA. This CDR3 contains 14 residues. The CDR3 sequence: CSVRGRQGQETQYF. DNA for the CDR3: TGCAGCGTTCGAGGTCGACAGGGCCAAGAGACCCAGTACTTC.

The rearrangement uses TRBV29-1 and TRBJ2-2; 7 bases map to TRBD1. Germline-derived CDR1 and CDR2 are SQVTM and ANQGSEA. The CDR3 length is 15 residues. J was trimmed by 4 bases and V by 1 base; bases with no gene match: 6. In DNA, the CDR3 is TGCAGCGTTGAAGCCACAGGGGATGTCACCGGGGAGCTGTTTTTT. Translating it yields CSVEATGDVTGELFF.

This clone was observed once. V gene TRBV7-2 combines with J gene TRBJ2-7, with TRBD2 identical over 10 bases. The V and J ends lost 2 bases and 6 bases, in that order; junction bases with no gene match: 10. Germline V lookup: CDR1 SGHTA, CDR2 FQGNSA. CDR3 length: 16 residues. The CDR3: CASSLWLAGAPLEQYF. The CDR3 DNA reads as TGTGCCAGCAGCTTATGGCTAGCGGGGGCCCCCCTCGAGCAGTACTTC.

J is TRBJ2-1 and V is TRBV15; 9 bases fit TRBD1. V lost 4 bases and J lost 8; bases outside the gene matches: 3. The CDR3 sequence is 13 residues long. CDR1 and CDR2 from the germline V gene are LNHNV and YYDKDF (reference sequence). CDR3 residues: CATSTRQGDEQFF. The CDR3, as DNA: TGTGCCACCAGCACTCGACAGGGGGATGAGCAGTTCTTC.

V and J are TRBV6-6 and TRBJ2-3; D is perhaps TRBD1 (6 bases). V lost 10 bases, J lost 1 base, and 18 bases lay in between. Germline V CDR1 and CDR2: MNHNY, SVGAGI (reference sequence). The CDR3 sequence is 15 residues long. The CDR3 DNA is TGTGCCATATGCGCGAGGGACATCCGCACAGATACGCAGTATTTT. It translates to CAICARDIRTDTQYF.

The CDR3 reads CAWHYRAMGGEAFF. Written as DNA, the CDR3 is TGTGCCTGGCATTACCGGGCAATGGGGGGAGAAGCTTTCTTT. The chain employs TRBV30 and TRBJ1-1, with D perhaps TRBD1 (5 bases). The germline V and J ends were trimmed by 5 bases and 8 bases, with 21 bases remaining between them. CDR1 is GTSNPN and CDR2 is SVGIG in the germline V gene (reference sequence). The CDR3 contains 14 residues.

This clone occurred a few times. The chain couples TRBV10-3 to TRBJ1-5; D uncertain. With 3 bases removed from V and 6 bases from J, the gap between germline ends came to 6 bases. The CDR3 covers 12 residues. In germline, CDR1 is ENHRY, CDR2 SYGVKD. CDR3 residues: CAISDEGQPQHF. For the CDR3, the DNA is TGTGCCATCAGTGACGAGGGTCAGCCCCAGCATTTT.

The chain joins TRBV10-2 to TRBJ1-5; 8 positions match TRBD1. The germline gives CDR1 WSHSY, CDR2 SAAADI. V lost 3 bases to trimming and J lost 7 bases; unmatched junction nucleotides: 2. There are 13 residues in the CDR3. CDR3 sequence reads: CASSEQGDQPQHF. The CDR3 bases are TGCGCCAGCAGTGAACAGGGGGACCAGCCCCAGCATTTT.

CDR3 coding DNA: TGTGCCAGCACCACCGGGGCGGCTCGGCACGAGCAGTACTTC. Protein product: CASTTGAARHEQYF. The chain combines TRBV6-5 with TRBJ2-7; the D call may be TRBD1 or TRBD2 (5 bases each). The CDR3 runs to 14 residues. With 7 bases removed from V and 5 bases from J, the gap between germline ends came to 18 bases. CDR1 and CDR2 from the germline V gene are MNHEY and SVGAGI.